Each of the 26 T cell receptor beta chains below was sequenced from the same sample in a study of T cells in Graves' hyperthyroidism and ophthalmopathy. RNA transcripts served as the template for amplifying TCR beta CDR3 regions. HTBI primers were used for first-round RT-PCR of the TCR CDR3. TCRdb re-called the multiplex PCR reads through MiXCR, storing one row per CDR3 protein. The repertoire has roughly 400,000 distinct CDR3 sequences, more than 20% of them found once; the top ten carry around 79%. The specimen was blood. Every receptor here comes from a man aged 45 to 65 with Graves' hyperthyroidism.

V usage is TRBV19 and J usage is TRBJ1-6; D is perhaps TRBD1 (6 bases). Germline loops: CDR1 LNHDA, CDR2 SQIVND (reference sequence). V was pared by 3 bases and J by 10 bases, with 13 bases between. The CDR3 consists of 14 residues. CDR3 nucleotides: TGTGCCAGTAGTATTCGCCAGGGGATCTCACCCCTCCACTTT. Protein sequence: CASSIRQGISPLHF.

This clonotype was seen at least ten times. The CDR3 here is CASSLRTEAFF. In DNA form, the CDR3 reads TGTGCCAGCAGTTTACGGACTGAAGCTTTCTTT. The chain is built from TRBV12-3 or TRBV12-4 and TRBJ1-1; D is ambiguous. The CDR3 has 11 amino acids. Trimming took off 2 bases at V and 5 bases at J, with 3 bases between the two ends.

V is TRBV7-2 and J is TRBJ2-2; 7 nucleotides line up with TRBD1. This CDR3 has 17 residues. V lost 5 bases to trimming and J lost 1 base; unmatched junction nucleotides: 10. CDR1 and CDR2 (germline): SGHTA, FQGNSA. The CDR3, as DNA: TGTGCCAGCAGCCGAACCCGACAGGGACAGAACACCGGGGAGCTGTTTTTT. This translates into CASSRTRQGQNTGELFF. Full variable domain (missing parts from reference TRBV7-2 and TRBJ2-2): GAGVSQSPSNKVTEKGKDVELRCDPISGHTALYWYRQSLGQGLEFLIYFQGNSAPDKSGLPSDRFSAERTGGSVSTLTIQRTQQEDSAVYLCASSRTRQGQNTGELFFGEGSRLTVL.

For this clonotype: One base away lies a much larger clone, so this may be a sequencing read error. The rearrangement joins TRBV29-1 to TRBJ2-3; TRBD1 agrees at 7 bases. CDR3 length equals 13 residues. Looked up from germline, CDR1 is SQVTM and CDR2 is ANQGSEA. V was clipped by 7 bases and J by 6 bases; unmatched bases: 10. CDR3 region: CSGTTGASDTQYF. CDR3 DNA: TGCAGCGGAACAACAGGGGCCAGCGATACGCAGTATTTT.

The J gene is TRBJ1-6, the V gene TRBV7-3; no firm D call. The germline gives CDR1 SGHTA, CDR2 FQGTGA. CDR3 length: 13 residues. Trimming removed 1 base at V and 13 bases at J, with 11 bases between. This chain's CDR3 is CASSLMSAGPLHF. The CDR3 nucleotides read TGTGCCAGCAGCTTAATGTCCGCGGGGCCCCTCCACTTT. The variable domain in full, completed from reference TRBV7-3 and TRBJ1-6, reads GAGVSQTPSNKVTEKGKYVELRCDPISGHTALYWYRQSLGQGPEFLIYFQGTGAADDSGLPNDRFFAVRPEGSVSTLKIQRTERGDSAVYLCASSLMSAGPLHFGNGTRLTVT.

In its sample, this clonotype was seen a few times. The chain carries TRBV19 and TRBJ1-5, with 9 bases fitting TRBD1. V gave up 4 bases and J gave up 2 bases; unmatched junction bases: 3. CDR1 and CDR2 (germline): LNHDA, SQIVND (reference sequence). This CDR3 region has 15 residues. The CDR3 bases are TGTGCCAGTAGTACTTGGGACAGGGGCAATCAGCCCCAGCATTTT. Translation: CASSTWDRGNQPQHF.

This clonotype was recorded many times. The genes are TRBV28 and TRBJ2-5; D gene unclear. The V end lost 5 bases, the J end lost 5 bases, and 15 bases lay between the germline ends. Germline CDR1 and CDR2: MDHEN and SYDVKM. CDR3 size: 14 residues. CDR3 bases: TGTGCCAGCAGTATCCCGACGGAGTTGGAGACCCAGTACTTC. It codes for CASSIPTELETQYF. Based on the CDR3 plus reference TRBV28 and TRBJ2-5, the full variable domain is DVKVTQSSRYLVKRTGEKVFLECVQDMDHENMFWYRQDPGLGLRLIYFSYDVKMKEKGDIPEGYSVSREKKERFSLILESASTNQTSMYLCASSIPTELETQYFGPGTRLLVL.

This clonotype appeared once. The chain is built from TRBV19 and TRBJ1-5; 8 nucleotides match TRBD1. Germline V gene sequence: CDR1 LNHDA, CDR2 SQIVND (reference sequence). Trimming at V came to 3 bases and at J to 6 bases, leaving 7 bases not matched to a gene. The CDR3 loop spans 15 amino acids. The CDR3, as DNA: TGTGCCAGTAGTATTTCAGGGGGCGTAGGTCAGCCCCAGCATTTT. It specifies CASSISGGVGQPQHF.

This rearrangement joins TRBV6-1 to TRBJ2-2; D remains unclear. This CDR3 comprises 13 residues. In germline, CDR1 is MNHNS, CDR2 SASEGT. The V end was cut by 7 bases, the J end by 8 bases, with 14 bases between. CDR3 protein: CASTTPYRGELFF. In DNA form, the CDR3 reads TGTGCCAGCACCACCCCCTACCGTGGGGAGCTGTTTTTT.

The chain combines TRBV30 with TRBJ1-3; weak D call: TRBD1 (6 bases). The CDR3 runs 17 residues. From germline, CDR1 is GTSNPN and CDR2 SVGIG (reference sequence). Trimming left V 0 bases short and J 0 bases short, with 15 bases between. The CDR3 loop is CAWSVGPQGFSGNTIYF. Here the CDR3 DNA reads TGTGCCTGGAGTGTAGGCCCGCAGGGGTTCTCTGGAAACACCATATATTTT.

The chain links TRBV3-1 to TRBJ2-3, with no clear D. CDR3 length equals 14 residues. The germline gives CDR1 LGHDT, CDR2 YNNKEL (reference sequence). The germline V and J ends were trimmed by 0 bases and 1 base, with 5 bases remaining between them. The CDR3 DNA reads as TGTGCCAGCAGCCAAGATTTTGGCACAGATACGCAGTATTTT. Protein product: CASSQDFGTDTQYF.

There are a few counts of this clonotype. This chain uses TRBV15 with TRBJ1-2; 7 bases fit TRBD1. V dropped 5 bases and J dropped 9; count of bases not matched to a gene: 15. Germline CDR1 reads LNHNV; CDR2 reads YYDKDF (reference sequence). This CDR3 spans 15 amino acids. CDR3 protein: CATSPDREAFLRYTF. CDR3 DNA: TGTGCCACCAGCCCAGACAGGGAAGCTTTTCTACGCTACACCTTC.

The rearrangement joins TRBV14 to TRBJ1-1, with 10 bases fitting TRBD1. In germline, CDR1 is SGHDN, CDR2 FVKESK. Germline trimming cut 4 bases from V and 12 bases from J; bases unmatched to any gene: 8. The CDR3 spans 13 residues. The CDR3 bases are TGTGCCAGCAGCCTCCTCCGGGACAGGGGTCCTTTCTTT. Protein: CASSLLRDRGPFF.

V is TRBV5-1 and J is TRBJ1-2; D is possibly TRBD1 (5 bases). Trimming took off 2 bases at V and 9 bases at J, with 17 bases between the two ends. CDR1 and CDR2 (germline): SGHRS, YFSETQ. The CDR3 runs to 14 residues. CDR3 in amino acids: CASSFRDALGSYTF. Here the CDR3 DNA reads TGCGCCAGCAGCTTCCGGGACGCCCTGGGGAGCTACACCTTC.

The chain employs TRBV5-1 and TRBJ2-3; 7 bases map to TRBD1. Germline loops: CDR1 SGHRS, CDR2 YFSETQ. The CDR3 has 17 amino acids. V was pared by 4 bases and J by 0 bases, with 11 bases of the junction left unmatched. This CDR3 is CASSPTGTVSSTDTQYF. CDR3 DNA: TGCGCCAGCAGCCCGACCGGGACAGTCTCTAGCACAGATACGCAGTATTTT.

The chain is built from TRBV12-3 or TRBV12-4 and TRBJ2-7; D unclear. V was shortened by 1 base and J by 2 bases, with 6 bases between the two germline ends. The CDR3 has 13 amino acids. CDR3 coding DNA: TGTGCCAGCAGTTTAGGTACACCCTACGAGCAGTACTTC. Amino acid sequence: CASSLGTPYEQYF.

A few counts support this clonotype. The chain couples TRBV2 to TRBJ2-2, with D uncertain. The CDR3 loop spans 11 amino acids. CDR1 SNHLY and CDR2 FYNNEI come from the germline V gene. V gave up 7 bases and J gave up 3 bases, with 3 bases separating them. The CDR3 DNA is TGTGCCAGCACATACACCGGGGAGCTGTTTTTT. Its translation: CASTYTGELFF.

V is TRBV18 and J is TRBJ2-1; 8 bases are a match to TRBD2. CDR3 length: 20 amino acids. The V gene end was trimmed by 3 bases and the J gene end by 9 bases; junction bases not matched to a gene: 25. The germline V gene encodes CDR1 KGHSH and CDR2 LQKENI. This CDR3 is CASSPYFGGQRGTSLPEQFF. The CDR3 DNA sequence: TGTGCCAGCTCACCCTACTTTGGGGGTCAGCGGGGGACTTCCCTCCCTGAGCAGTTCTTC.

This clonotype showed up just once. V is TRBV6-1 and J is TRBJ2-3; 7 bases are a match to TRBD2. J was trimmed by 0 bases and V by 2 bases; bases with no gene match: 8. From germline, CDR1 is MNHNS and CDR2 SASEGT. The CDR3 runs to 17 residues. This CDR3 reads CASSEQPAGLSTDTQYF. CDR3 nucleotides: TGTGCCAGCAGTGAACAGCCCGCGGGACTAAGCACAGATACGCAGTATTTT.

The V gene is TRBV11-3, the J gene TRBJ2-3; D is possibly TRBD2 (6 bases). Germline CDR1 and CDR2: SGHNT and YENEEA. CDR3 length: 15 residues. V lost 5 bases, J lost 1 base, and 13 bases lay in between. CDR3: CASSLPGLRTDTQYF. CDR3 DNA sequence: TGTGCCAGCAGCCTTCCGGGACTTCGCACAGATACGCAGTATTTT.

This clonotype was observed at least ten times. The chain links TRBV11-2 to TRBJ2-1, with D unclear. V was pared by 9 bases and J by 4 bases, with 10 bases between. This CDR3 is 12 amino acids long. In germline, CDR1 is SGHAT, CDR2 FQNNGV. The chain's CDR3 is CASSSAYNEQFF. CDR3 DNA sequence: TGTGCCAGTTCCAGCGCATACAATGAGCAGTTCTTC.

This clonotype was observed a handful of times. The CDR3 region is CSAHYNEQFF. CDR3 in DNA: TGCAGTGCGCACTACAATGAGCAGTTCTTC. This chain joins TRBV20-1 and TRBJ2-1; unclear D gene. The CDR3 is 10 residues long. The V gene lost 6 bases and the J gene lost 3 bases, with 3 bases spanning the gap. CDR1 is DFQATT and CDR2 is SNEGSKA in the germline V gene (reference sequence).

This clonotype was counted at least ten times. The chain links TRBV12-5 to TRBJ2-3, with 7 bases that match TRBD1. V lost 6 bases, J lost 2 bases, and 8 bases stayed unmatched. Germline V gene data show CDR1 as LGHNT and CDR2 as FRNRAP. The CDR3 length is 15 residues. The CDR3 DNA reads as TGTGCTAGTGGGACAGGGATGGGCACCACAGATACGCAGTATTTT. The encoded protein is CASGTGMGTTDTQYF. Filled out from reference TRBV12-5 and TRBJ2-3, the complete variable domain reads DARVTQTPRHKVTEMGQEVTMRCQPILGHNTVFWYRQTMMQGLELLAYFRNRAPLDDSGMPKDRFSAEMPDATLATLKIQPSEPRDSAVYFCASGTGMGTTDTQYFGPGTRLTVL.

CDR3 protein: CASSLEDAGELFF. Written as DNA, the CDR3 is TGTGCCAGCAGCTTAGAGGACGCCGGGGAGCTGTTTTTT. V usage is TRBV7-6 and J usage is TRBJ2-2; the D is unclear. V lost 1 base and J lost 6, with 6 bases in between. The V gene's germline CDR1 is SGHVS and CDR2 FNYEAQ. This CDR3 contains 13 residues.

The gene calls are TRBV6-2 or TRBV6-3 and TRBJ1-5; TRBD1 matches at 8 bases. This CDR3 has 16 residues. CDR1 and CDR2 from the germline V gene are MNHEY and SVGEGT. V was clipped by 6 bases and J by 2 bases; unmatched bases: 9. CDR3: CASRGGAQGGNQPQHF. The CDR3, as DNA: TGTGCCAGCAGGGGGGGCGCACAGGGGGGCAATCAGCCCCAGCATTTT.

CDR3 sequence reads: CASSQDGVETQYF. DNA of the CDR3: TGCGCCAGCAGCCAAGATGGGGTAGAGACCCAGTACTTC. The chain joins TRBV4-1 to TRBJ2-5; no clear D gene. CDR1 is MGHRA and CDR2 is YSYEKL in the germline V gene. V was cut by 0 bases and J by 4 bases, with 6 bases left in between. The CDR3 runs to 13 residues.